The rows below give T cell receptor beta chains drawn from one sample of a study of graft-versus-host responses after intestinal transplantation. For these receptors, no antigen is known. Measured with immunoSEQ multiplex PCR; TCRdb has only the in-frame clones, and not every one. In the table there are about 110,000 clones, roughly 95% of which are singletons. The sequencing here drew on unstimulated CD8+ T cells sorted from spleen or lymph node cells, taken before intestinal transplant. Source of these receptors: a human donor who received an intestinal transplant. CDR3s include the opening cysteine and the closing phenylalanine or tryptophan.

CDR3aa,v_gene
CASSLLPFGDTQYF,TRBV27
CASSPGLAGETQYF,TRBV4-1
CASSSSSYEQYF,TRBV7-2
CASSLVPRASATDTQYF,TRBV11-2
CASSTSFQGTYEQYF,TRBV7-9
CSGYPLAAGNYGYTF,TRBV29-1
CASSGPGQGISSTDTQYF,TRBV9
CATSRARDSNYNEQFF,TRBV15
CASSLSAGNTEAFF,TRBV9
CATGVRVITEAFF,TRBV14
CASSTPLAGGPYNEQFF,TRBV11-2
CASSSTGYSYEQYF,TRBV5-1
CASSGLAEQYF,TRBV6-1
CASSLSGLAGGTTYNEQFF,TRBV27
CASSVEGENTEAFF,TRBV9
CASSLAYNEQFF,TRBV7-6